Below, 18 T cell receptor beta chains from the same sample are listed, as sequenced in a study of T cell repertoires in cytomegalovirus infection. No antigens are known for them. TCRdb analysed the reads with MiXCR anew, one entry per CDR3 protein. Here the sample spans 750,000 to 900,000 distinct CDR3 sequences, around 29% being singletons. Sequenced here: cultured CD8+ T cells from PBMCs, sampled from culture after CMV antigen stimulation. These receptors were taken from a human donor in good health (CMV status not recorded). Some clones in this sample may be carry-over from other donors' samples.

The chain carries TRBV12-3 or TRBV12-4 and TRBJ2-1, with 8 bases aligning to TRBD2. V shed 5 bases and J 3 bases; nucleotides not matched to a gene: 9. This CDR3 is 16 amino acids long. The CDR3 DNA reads TGTGCCAGCAGTCATCCCGGGACTAGTTTCTACAATGAGCAGTTCTTC. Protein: CASSHPGTSFYNEQFF.

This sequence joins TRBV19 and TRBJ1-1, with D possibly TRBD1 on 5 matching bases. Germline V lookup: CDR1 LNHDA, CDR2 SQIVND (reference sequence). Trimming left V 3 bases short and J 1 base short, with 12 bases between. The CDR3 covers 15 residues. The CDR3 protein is CASSISGLPNTEAFF. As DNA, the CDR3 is TGTGCCAGTAGTATCTCGGGACTCCCGAACACTGAAGCTTTCTTT.

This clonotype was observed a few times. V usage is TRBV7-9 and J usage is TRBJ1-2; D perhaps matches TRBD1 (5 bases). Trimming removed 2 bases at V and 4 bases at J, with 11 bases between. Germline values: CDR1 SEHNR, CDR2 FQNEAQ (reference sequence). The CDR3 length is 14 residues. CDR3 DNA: TGTGCCAGCAGCTTAACCAGGGAGGGCTATGGCTACACCTTC. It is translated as CASSLTREGYGYTF.

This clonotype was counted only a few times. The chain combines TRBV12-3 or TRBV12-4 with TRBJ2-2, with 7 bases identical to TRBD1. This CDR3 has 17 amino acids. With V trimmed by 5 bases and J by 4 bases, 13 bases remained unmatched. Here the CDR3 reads CASSHDRAVVTTGELFF. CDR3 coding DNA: TGTGCCAGCAGTCATGACAGGGCGGTAGTAACCACCGGGGAGCTGTTTTTT.

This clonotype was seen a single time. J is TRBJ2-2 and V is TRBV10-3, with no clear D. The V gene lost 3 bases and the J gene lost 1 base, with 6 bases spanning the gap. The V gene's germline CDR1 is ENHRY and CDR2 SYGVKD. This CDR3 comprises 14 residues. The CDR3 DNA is TGTGCCATCAGTGAAGACGAGAACACCGGGGAGCTGTTTTTT. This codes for CAISEDENTGELFF.

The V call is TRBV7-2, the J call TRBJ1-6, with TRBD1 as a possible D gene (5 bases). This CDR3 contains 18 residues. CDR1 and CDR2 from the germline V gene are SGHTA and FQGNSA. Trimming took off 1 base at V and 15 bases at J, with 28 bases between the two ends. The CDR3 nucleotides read TGTGCCAGCAGCTTAGAAGGGGCTCGCATCGTCATCGGTGCACTCCTCCACTTT. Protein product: CASSLEGARIVIGALLHF.

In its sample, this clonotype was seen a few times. CDR3 DNA sequence: TGTGCCACCAGTGATCTCCGTCCCGGGACAGGGTTATACGGCTACACCTTC. Its protein is CATSDLRPGTGLYGYTF. The rearrangement uses TRBV24-1 and TRBJ1-2; 9 bases agree with TRBD1. V lost 3 bases and J lost 8; bases outside the gene matches: 15. Germline V CDR1 and CDR2: KGHDR, SFDVKD. CDR3 length equals 17 residues.

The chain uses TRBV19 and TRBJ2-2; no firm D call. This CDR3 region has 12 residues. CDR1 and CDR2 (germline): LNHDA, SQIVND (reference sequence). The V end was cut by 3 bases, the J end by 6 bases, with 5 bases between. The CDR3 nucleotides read TGTGCCAGTAGTATGAGCGCCGGGGAGCTGTTTTTT. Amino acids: CASSMSAGELFF. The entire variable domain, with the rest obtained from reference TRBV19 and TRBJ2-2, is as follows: DGGITQSPKYLFRKEGQNVTLSCEQNLNHDAMYWYRQDPGQGLRLIYYSQIVNDFQKGDIAEGYSVSREKKESFPLTVTSAQKNPTAFYLCASSMSAGELFFGEGSRLTVL.

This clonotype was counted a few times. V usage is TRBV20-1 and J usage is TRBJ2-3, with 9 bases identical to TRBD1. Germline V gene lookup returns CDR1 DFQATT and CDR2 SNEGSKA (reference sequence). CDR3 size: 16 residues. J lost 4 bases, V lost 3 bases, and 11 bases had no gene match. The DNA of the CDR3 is TGCAGTGCTAGGGGACAGGGAACCCTGAGGGCAGATACGCAGTATTTT. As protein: CSARGQGTLRADTQYF.

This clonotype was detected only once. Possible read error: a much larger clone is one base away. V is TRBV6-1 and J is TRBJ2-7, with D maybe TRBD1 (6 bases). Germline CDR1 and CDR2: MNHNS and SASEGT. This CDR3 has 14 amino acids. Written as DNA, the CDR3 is TGTGCCAGCAACCTACCGGACAGACCCTACGATCAGTACTTC. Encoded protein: CASNLPDRPYDQYF.

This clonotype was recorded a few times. The CDR3 DNA sequence: TGTGCCAGTAGTCTCCTCCCCCGACAGGTTAACACAGATACGCAGTATTTT. Amino acid sequence: CASSLLPRQVNTDTQYF. The rearrangement joins TRBV19 to TRBJ2-3, with D tentatively TRBD1 (6 bases). Germline values: CDR1 LNHDA, CDR2 SQIVND (reference sequence). V lost 5 bases and J 2 bases, leaving 20 bases between the germline ends. The CDR3 consists of 17 residues.

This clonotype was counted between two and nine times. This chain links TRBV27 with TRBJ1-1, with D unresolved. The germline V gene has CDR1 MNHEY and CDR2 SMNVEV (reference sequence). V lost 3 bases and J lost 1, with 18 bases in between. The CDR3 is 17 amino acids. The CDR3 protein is CASSFAAGAYPNTEAFF. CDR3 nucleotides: TGTGCCAGCAGTTTTGCGGCGGGCGCCTACCCGAACACTGAAGCTTTCTTT.

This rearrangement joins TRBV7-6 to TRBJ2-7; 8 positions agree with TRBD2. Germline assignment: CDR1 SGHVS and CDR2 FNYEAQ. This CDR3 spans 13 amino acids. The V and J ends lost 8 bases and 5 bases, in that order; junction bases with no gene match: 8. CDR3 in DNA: TGTGCCAGCGGCTCCCCACTAGCGGACGAGCAGTACTTC. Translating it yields CASGSPLADEQYF.

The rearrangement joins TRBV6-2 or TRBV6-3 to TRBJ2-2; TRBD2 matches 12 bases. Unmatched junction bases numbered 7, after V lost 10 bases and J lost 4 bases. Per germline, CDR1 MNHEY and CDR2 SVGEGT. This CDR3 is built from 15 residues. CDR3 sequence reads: CAITPLAGGTGELFF. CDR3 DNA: TGTGCCATCACTCCACTAGCGGGGGGCACCGGGGAGCTGTTTTTT.

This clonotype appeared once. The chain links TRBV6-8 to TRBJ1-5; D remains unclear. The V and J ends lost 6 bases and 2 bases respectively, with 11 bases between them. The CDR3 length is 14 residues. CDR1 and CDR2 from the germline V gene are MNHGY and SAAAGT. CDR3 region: CASSISGGNQPQHF. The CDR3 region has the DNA TGTGCCAGCAGCATCAGTGGGGGCAATCAGCCCCAGCATTTT.

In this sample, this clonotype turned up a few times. The CDR3 is CASSSIATGGFYEQYV. The CDR3 coding sequence is TGTGCCAGCAGTTCTATTGCGACAGGCGGGTTCTACGAGCAGTACGTC. The gene calls are TRBV27 and TRBJ2-7; TRBD1 might be the D (6 bases). V was clipped by 4 bases and J by 3 bases, with 19 bases between them. Germline values: CDR1 MNHEY, CDR2 SMNVEV (reference sequence). This CDR3 has 16 residues.

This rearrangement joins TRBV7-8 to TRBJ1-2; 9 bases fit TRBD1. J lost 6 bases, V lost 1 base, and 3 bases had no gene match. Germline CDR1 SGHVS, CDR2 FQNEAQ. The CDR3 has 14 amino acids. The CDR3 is CASSLGDRVDGYTF. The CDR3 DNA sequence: TGTGCCAGCAGCTTAGGGGACAGGGTCGATGGCTACACCTTC.

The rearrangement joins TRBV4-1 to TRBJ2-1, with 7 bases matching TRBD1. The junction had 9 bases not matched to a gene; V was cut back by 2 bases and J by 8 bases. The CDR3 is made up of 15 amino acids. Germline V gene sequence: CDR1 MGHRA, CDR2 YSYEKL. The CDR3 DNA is TGCGCCAGCAGCCAAAGAACAGGGGTGGCTGATGAGCAGTTCTTC. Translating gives CASSQRTGVADEQFF.